The 28 T cell receptor beta chains listed next were all sequenced from one sample in a study of CD8 T cells in ankylosing spondylitis. TCRdb re-called the 5' RACE reads through MiXCR, storing one row per CDR3 protein. The repertoire has about 350,000 distinct CDR3 sequences, more than 20% of them found once; the top ten carry roughly 14%. The sample comprised blood, either unsorted or a sorted T cell fraction (not recorded which). Receptors originate from a male donor with ankylosing spondylitis or in good health (not recorded which).

The chain links TRBV28 to TRBJ2-7, with D maybe TRBD1 (6 bases). The CDR3 consists of 15 residues. The V gene's germline CDR1 is MDHEN and CDR2 SYDVKM. The V end was cut by 3 bases, the J end by 0 bases, with 12 bases between. CDR3 nucleotide sequence: TGTGCCAGCAGTTTGCCAGGGGCCCCCTCCTACGAGCAGTACTTC. Its translation: CASSLPGAPSYEQYF.

The J gene is TRBJ2-7, the V gene TRBV29-1, with D perhaps being TRBD1 or TRBD2 (6 bases each). Germline V gene sequence: CDR1 SQVTM, CDR2 ANQGSEA. The CDR3 consists of 14 residues. The ends were cut back, 3 bases at V and 0 bases at J, with 12 bases in the middle. The CDR3 sequence: CSVDSGANSYEQYF. The CDR3 nucleotides read TGCAGCGTTGATTCGGGGGCCAACTCCTACGAGCAGTACTTC.

This chain joins TRBV10-2 and TRBJ2-3, with D perhaps matching TRBD1 or TRBD2 (6 bases each). The CDR3 runs to 15 residues. V lost 0 bases and J lost 8, with 15 bases in between. Germline V gene lookup returns CDR1 WSHSY and CDR2 SAAADI. CDR3 sequence: CASSESGADGGTQYF. CDR3 bases: TGCGCCAGCAGTGAGTCGGGGGCAGACGGGGGTACGCAGTATTTT.

The chain has TRBV6-1 and TRBJ2-7; D unclear. The CDR3 loop spans 14 amino acids. The V and J ends lost 2 bases and 2 bases respectively, with 10 bases between them. The V gene's germline CDR1 is MNHNS and CDR2 SASEGT. The CDR3 DNA reads TGTGCCAGCAGTGAATGGGCGGAGACCTACGAGCAGTACTTC. Translated: CASSEWAETYEQYF.

The chain uses TRBV6-2 or TRBV6-3 and TRBJ2-1, with D maybe TRBD2 (6 bases). The CDR3 contains 12 residues. V was cut by 2 bases and J by 9 bases, with 8 bases left in between. The germline CDR1 and CDR2 sequences are MNHEY and SVGEGT. The CDR3 region is CASSYGGFEQFF. The CDR3 DNA reads as TGTGCCAGCAGTTACGGGGGGTTTGAGCAGTTCTTC.

The V call is TRBV20-1, the J call TRBJ2-7; D uncertain. Germline V gene data show CDR1 as DFQATT and CDR2 as SNEGSKA (reference sequence). The CDR3 loop spans 15 amino acids. The V and J ends lost 0 bases and 3 bases respectively, with 15 bases between them. CDR3 sequence: CSARDPLAGYYEQYF. CDR3 nucleotide sequence: TGCAGTGCTAGAGATCCCCTTGCAGGTTACTACGAGCAGTACTTC.

This chain joins TRBV10-2 and TRBJ2-3; TRBD1 is a possible D gene (5 bases). Between the trimmed V and J ends, which lost 3 bases and 2 bases, there was a span of 9 bases. The CDR3 spans 14 residues. CDR1 is WSHSY, CDR2 SAAADI, per germline. The CDR3 sequence is CASSEDRITDTQYF. The CDR3 DNA reads as TGCGCCAGCAGTGAAGACAGAATCACAGATACGCAGTATTTT.

The V call is TRBV4-1, the J call TRBJ2-2; D is uncertain. Germline values: CDR1 MGHRA, CDR2 YSYEKL. The CDR3 has 13 residues. Trimming removed 6 bases at V and 3 bases at J, with 8 bases between. Here the CDR3 DNA reads TGCGCCAGCAGAGGCCTTTACACCGGGGAGCTGTTTTTT. Amino acids: CASRGLYTGELFF.

This clonotype was detected a few times. This sequence joins TRBV4-1 and TRBJ2-4, with D uncertain. The germline CDR1 and CDR2 sequences are MGHRA and YSYEKL. The CDR3 runs 16 residues. V lost 0 bases to trimming and J lost 5 bases, with 14 bases between them. The CDR3 nucleotides are TGCGCCAGCAGCCAAGATTGGCCGACCCTTCAAAACATTCAGTACTTC. Its translation: CASSQDWPTLQNIQYF.

This chain's CDR3 is CASSQEAGAFGELFF. DNA for the CDR3: TGTGCCAGCAGCCAAGAAGCGGGGGCGTTCGGGGAGCTGTTTTTT. V is TRBV3-1 and J is TRBJ2-2, with TRBD2 matching over 8 bases. The CDR3 is 15 amino acids. Germline CDR1 reads LGHDT; CDR2 reads YNNKEL (reference sequence). Unmatched junction bases numbered 4, after V lost 0 bases and J lost 7 bases.

This sequence joins TRBV4-2 and TRBJ2-7; 8 positions match TRBD2. Germline CDR1 LGHNA, CDR2 YNFKEQ. The CDR3 totals 13 residues. V lost 11 bases to trimming and J lost 3 bases; unmatched junction nucleotides: 9. The DNA for the CDR3 is TGTGCCGCGAGCGGCAGCGGGGGCTACGAGCAGTACTTC. This translates into CAASGSGGYEQYF.

J is TRBJ2-7 and V is TRBV20-1; 10 positions match TRBD1. Germline trimming cut 3 bases from V and 6 bases from J; bases unmatched to any gene: 8. Germline V CDR1 and CDR2: DFQATT, SNEGSKA (reference sequence). This CDR3 is built from 14 residues. CDR3 sequence (DNA): TGCAGTGCTAGCCTTGGACAGGGGGGGGGCGAGCAGTACTTC. Translating it yields CSASLGQGGGEQYF.

This clonotype has a count of ten or more. The chain uses TRBV6-4 and TRBJ2-3, with 12 nucleotides matching TRBD2. With V trimmed by 8 bases and J by 5 bases, 8 bases remained unmatched. This CDR3 contains 15 residues. Per germline, CDR1 MRHNA and CDR2 SNTAGT. This chain's CDR3 is CASGRTSGAGDTQYF. The CDR3 bases are TGTGCCAGCGGGAGGACTAGCGGGGCAGGAGATACGCAGTATTTT.

This clonotype has only a few counts. The genes are TRBV2 and TRBJ2-1; TRBD1 is a possible D gene (6 bases). CDR3 size: 13 residues. The V end lost 11 bases, the J end lost 5 bases, and 16 bases lay between the germline ends. Germline-derived CDR1 and CDR2 are SNHLY and FYNNEI. As DNA, the CDR3 is TGTGCCGGGGTAAGGGGGATAAACAATGAGCAGTTCTTC. Protein sequence: CAGVRGINNEQFF.

The chain combines TRBV30 with TRBJ2-1, with D maybe TRBD2 (5 bases). V dropped 0 bases and J dropped 10 bases, with 13 bases sitting between them. The germline CDR1 and CDR2 sequences are GTSNPN and SVGIG (reference sequence). The CDR3 spans 13 residues. The CDR3 here is CAWSVVSGGEQFF. In nucleotides, the CDR3 is TGTGCCTGGAGTGTAGTCTCCGGAGGAGAGCAGTTCTTC.

The V call is TRBV11-2, the J call TRBJ1-3; D not resolved. The germline V and J ends were trimmed by 2 bases and 0 bases, with 8 bases remaining between them. CDR3 length: 15 residues. Germline lookup yields CDR1 SGHAT and CDR2 FQNNGV. The CDR3 DNA follows: TGTGCCAGCAGCTTAACTGTCGTCTCTGGAAACACCATATATTTT. Translation: CASSLTVVSGNTIYF.

This clonotype was detected a few times. V is TRBV20-1 and J is TRBJ2-1, with 8 bases matching TRBD2. The trim removed 0 bases at V and 1 base at J, leaving 5 bases unmatched. The germline CDR1 and CDR2 sequences are DFQATT and SNEGSKA (reference sequence). The CDR3 is 16 residues long. CDR3 in DNA: TGCAGTGCTAGAGATATGGCGGGGGGATCCTACAATGAGCAGTTCTTC. Its protein is CSARDMAGGSYNEQFF.

The chain uses TRBV6-1 and TRBJ2-7; no clear D gene. Germline CDR1 MNHNS, CDR2 SASEGT. The V end was cut by 6 bases, the J end by 2 bases, with 8 bases between. CDR3 length: 12 amino acids. CDR3 sequence (DNA): TGTGCCAGCAGGGGCCTCCCCTACGAGCAGTACTTC. Translating gives CASRGLPYEQYF.

This clonotype was observed a handful of times. DNA for the CDR3: TGCAGCGTTCGGACTAGCGGGGCCTACGAGCAGTACTTC. It encodes CSVRTSGAYEQYF. This chain links TRBV29-1 with TRBJ2-7; 12 nucleotides line up with TRBD2. The J segment lost 2 bases and the V segment lost 5 bases, leaving 1 base of the junction unmatched. This CDR3 is 13 amino acids long. CDR1 and CDR2 (germline): SQVTM, ANQGSEA.

This clonotype was observed a handful of times. The rearrangement links TRBV4-1 to TRBJ2-1, with D unclear. Germline CDR1 is MGHRA and CDR2 is YSYEKL. V was shortened by 2 bases and J by 0 bases, with 8 bases between the two germline ends. This CDR3 spans 15 amino acids. CDR3 coding DNA: TGCGCCAGCAGCCAAAGGGTCGGCTCCTACAATGAGCAGTTCTTC. Protein: CASSQRVGSYNEQFF.

This clonotype showed up just a few times. The V and J genes are TRBV4-2 and TRBJ2-2; D not certain. This CDR3 region has 11 residues. V was trimmed by 5 bases and J by 6 bases, leaving 4 bases between them. Looked up from germline, CDR1 is LGHNA and CDR2 is YNFKEQ. The CDR3 DNA reads as TGTGCCAGCAGCAATTCCGGGGAGCTGTTTTTT. Its protein is CASSNSGELFF.

This chain joins TRBV11-2 and TRBJ2-3; TRBD2 matches 9 bases. The CDR3 runs to 17 residues. After removal of 0 bases from V and 1 base from J, the junction contained 5 bases not matched to a gene. CDR1 SGHAT and CDR2 FQNNGV come from the germline V gene. The CDR3 here is CASSLEVRGGRTDTQYF. CDR3 sequence (DNA): TGTGCCAGCAGCTTAGAGGTGCGGGGGGGACGCACAGATACGCAGTATTTT.

This clonotype was seen more than once but under ten times. Here the CDR3 reads CASSSWGGGRGTQYF. CDR3 nucleotides: TGTGCCAGCAGCTCCTGGGGTGGCGGACGAGGGACCCAGTACTTC. V is TRBV12-3 or TRBV12-4 and J is TRBJ2-5; D ambiguous. There are 15 residues in the CDR3. Trimming cost V 6 bases and J 7 bases, with 21 bases left between them.

The rearrangement links TRBV6-4 to TRBJ2-2; D might be TRBD2 (5 bases). Per germline, CDR1 MRHNA and CDR2 SNTAGT. This CDR3 is 16 amino acids long. Trimming shortened V by 3 bases and J by 6 bases, and 17 bases separated the two germline ends. The CDR3 coding sequence is TGTGCCAGCAGTGAACTGAGCGGAACTGGGGCCGGGGAGCTGTTTTTT. Residues: CASSELSGTGAGELFF.

This clonotype has only a few counts. The rearrangement uses TRBV18 and TRBJ2-2; D remains unclear. CDR1 is KGHSH and CDR2 is LQKENI in the germline V gene. V lost 2 bases, J lost 2 bases, and 6 bases lay in between. CDR3 length: 14 residues. For the CDR3, the DNA is TGTGCCAGCTCACCAGCCCATAACACCGGGGAGCTGTTTTTT. Its protein is CASSPAHNTGELFF.

This clonotype was seen a few times. This chain links TRBV29-1 with TRBJ1-3; perhaps TRBD1 as D (5 bases). Germline V gene data show CDR1 as SQVTM and CDR2 as ANQGSEA. V was pared by 6 bases and J by 0 bases, with 6 bases between. The CDR3 runs to 12 residues. The CDR3 here is CSVGGSGNTIYF. In nucleotides, the CDR3 is TGCAGCGTGGGGGGCTCTGGAAACACCATATATTTT.

This rearrangement joins TRBV28 to TRBJ2-7; tentatively, D is TRBD2 (5 bases). Germline V lookup: CDR1 MDHEN, CDR2 SYDVKM. This CDR3 spans 14 amino acids. V lost 1 base to trimming and J lost 2 bases, with 9 bases between them. CDR3 in DNA: TGTGCCAGCAGTTTATCCGGGGTAACCTACGAGCAGTACTTC. Protein sequence: CASSLSGVTYEQYF.

This chain joins TRBV9 and TRBJ2-5, with D uncertain. The V and J ends lost 4 bases and 1 base respectively, with 20 bases between them. The CDR3 extends over 17 amino acids. CDR1 and CDR2 from the germline V gene are SGDLS and YYNGEE. The CDR3 loop reads CASSPRAWRTAQETQYF. For the CDR3, the DNA is TGTGCCAGCAGCCCCCGTGCATGGCGAACCGCCCAAGAGACCCAGTACTTC.